This TCR beta chain came from a study of Ad26.COV2.S vaccination and SARS-CoV-2 variants. Turning to the study itself: Intramuscular Ad26.COV2.S doses were given once or twice, 56 days apart. General study points: Using TCR breadth and depth analyses may have led to underestimated total T cell responses. Participants in the vaccine arm had higher spike-specific TCR breadth; placebo recipients had lower.

The treatment is: 15 to 20 received Ad26.COV2.S at low or high dose, single or two shots; roughly five received placebo; per-sample allocation not given. Material that was analyzed had been drawn on day 63 after the first vaccine or placebo injection. Assay: immunoSEQ multiplex PCR; the TCRdb copy retains only in-frame clones and omits some. Altogether 330,000 or so clones are present, 85% to 90% being singletons, with the ten largest covering roughly 6%. Germline V gene sequence: CDR1 MGHDK, CDR2 SYGVNS. This CDR3 is built from 14 residues. Deletions cut 4 bases from V and 3 bases from J, with 12 bases between. Remarks on this clone: Its target is unknown.

The clonotype was recovered from a person aged 18-65 years who received the Ad26.COV2.S COVID-19 vaccine or a placebo. The input for sequencing was peripheral blood, taken in a trial of Ad26.COV2.S vaccine versus placebo. This chain joins TRBV25-1 and TRBJ1-1; no firm D call. The chain's CDR3 is CASSGPGVYTEAFF. In nucleotides, the CDR3 is TGTGCCAGCAGTGGGCCTGGGGTTTACACTGAAGCTTTCTTT.